Shown below are 12 T cell receptor beta chains from a single sample sequenced in a study of read filtering for tumor transcriptome and immune sequencing. The library was built from roughly 400 ng RNA with molecular barcoded adaptors for alpha/delta and beta/gamma chains. TCRdb called the reads again in MiXCR, with one record for every CDR3 protein. The sample consists of about 380 distinct CDR3 sequences, around 81% of them appearing once. The sequencing sample was made of a population of CD138-negative cells sorted from bone marrow. The receptors stem from a donor aged 40 or over with multiple myeloma. This table probably holds off-target reads from a library built for another chain.

This chain connects TRBV7-3 to TRBJ1-1; D gene ambiguous. The ends were cut back, 5 bases at V and 1 base at J, with 8 bases in the middle. Germline loops: CDR1 SGHTA, CDR2 FQGTGA. The CDR3 has 13 residues. This chain's CDR3 is CASSVERNTEAFF. The CDR3 coding sequence is TGTGCCAGCAGCGTAGAAAGGAACACTGAAGCTTTCTTT. Based on the CDR3 plus reference TRBV7-3 and TRBJ1-1, the full variable domain is GAGVSQTPSNKVTEKGKYVELRCDPISGHTALYWYRQSLGQGPEFLIYFQGTGAADDSGLPNDRFFAVRPEGSVSTLKIQRTERGDSAVYLCASSVERNTEAFFGQGTRLTVV.

V usage is TRBV7-9 and J usage is TRBJ2-1; the D gene is possibly TRBD2 (5 bases). This CDR3 is built from 15 residues. V was pared by 6 bases and J by 7 bases, with 19 bases between. CDR1 is SEHNR, CDR2 FQNEAQ, per germline (reference sequence). The CDR3 loop is CASRHEKRLQNEQFF. The CDR3 coding sequence is TGTGCCAGCAGACACGAAAAGCGGCTACAAAATGAGCAGTTCTTC.

V and J are TRBV18 and TRBJ2-7; D is uncertain. Germline V CDR1 and CDR2: KGHSH, LQKENI. V lost 0 bases, J lost 0 bases, and 0 bases lay in between. The CDR3 loop spans 12 amino acids. Here the CDR3 DNA reads TGTGCCAGCTCACCACCCTCCTACGAGCAGTACTTC. Translating it yields CASSPPSYEQYF.

This rearrangement joins TRBV7-2 to TRBJ2-5; 11 bases are a match to TRBD2. Germline loops: CDR1 SGHTA, CDR2 FQGNSA. This CDR3 is built from 16 residues. J gave up 2 bases and V 5 bases, and 7 bases lay outside the gene matches. CDR3: CASSPRLAGTQETQYF. The CDR3, as DNA: TGTGCCAGCAGCCCCCGACTAGCGGGAACTCAAGAGACCCAGTACTTC. Together with reference TRBV7-2 and TRBJ2-5, the CDR3 gives the full variable domain: GAGVSQSPSNKVTEKGKDVELRCDPISGHTALYWYRQSLGQGLEFLIYFQGNSAPDKSGLPSDRFSAERTGGSVSTLTIQRTQQEDSAVYLCASSPRLAGTQETQYFGPGTRLLVL.

The rearrangement links TRBV5-1 to TRBJ2-2; D may match TRBD1 or TRBD2 (5 bases each). V was clipped by 3 bases and J by 0 bases, with 9 bases between them. The CDR3 has 15 amino acids. Per the germline V gene, CDR1 is SGHRS and CDR2 is YFSETQ. Here the CDR3 DNA reads TGCGCCAGCAGCTCGGGGACCACGAACACCGGGGAGCTGTTTTTT. Translating gives CASSSGTTNTGELFF.

The chain recombines TRBV2 with TRBJ2-6; no clear D. The CDR3 has 16 amino acids. Trimming pared 5 bases from V and 1 base from J, leaving 12 bases between. Germline loops: CDR1 SNHLY, CDR2 FYNNEI. CDR3 nucleotide sequence: TGTGCCAGCAGTCCCCCCCGCGGTTCTGGGGCCAACGTCCTGACTTTC. As protein: CASSPPRGSGANVLTF.

The chain joins TRBV28 to TRBJ1-1, with 11 nucleotides matching TRBD1. The CDR3 covers 15 residues. The germline V gene encodes CDR1 MDHEN and CDR2 SYDVKM. J lost 4 bases, V lost 7 bases, and 8 bases had no gene match. In DNA, the CDR3 is TGTGCCAGCATGGAAGGACAGGGGGCGCTCACTGAAGCTTTCTTT. Protein: CASMEGQGALTEAFF.

The chain combines TRBV4-1 with TRBJ1-1; D might be TRBD1 (5 bases). V gave up 1 base and J gave up 3 bases, with 9 bases separating them. Germline CDR1 MGHRA, CDR2 YSYEKL. This CDR3 comprises 14 residues. CDR3 coding DNA: TGCGCCAGCAGCCAAGTGGAAGGGGACACTGAAGCTTTCTTT. This translates into CASSQVEGDTEAFF.

CDR3 sequence: CASSVLNQPQHF. For the CDR3, the DNA is TGTGCCAGCAGTGTCCTCAATCAGCCCCAGCATTTT. The chain is built from TRBV28 and TRBJ1-5, with D unresolved. Per the germline V gene, CDR1 is MDHEN and CDR2 is SYDVKM. V was cut by 5 bases and J by 3 bases, with 5 bases left in between. CDR3 length: 12 residues.

This chain connects TRBV27 to TRBJ1-3; D unresolved. V lost 4 bases and J lost 4, with 17 bases in between. The CDR3 runs to 16 residues. Germline values: CDR1 MNHEY, CDR2 SMNVEV (reference sequence). In DNA, the CDR3 is TGTGCCAGCAGTTCCACCCTCGGTAGCGGAGGAAACACCATATATTTT. Translating it yields CASSSTLGSGGNTIYF.

This chain joins TRBV24-1 and TRBJ2-1; maybe TRBD2 (5 bases). CDR3 length equals 15 residues. With 4 bases removed from V and 7 bases from J, the gap between germline ends came to 16 bases. CDR1 KGHDR and CDR2 SFDVKD come from the germline V gene. CDR3 protein: CATSESGSRRNEQFF. As DNA, the CDR3 is TGTGCCACCAGTGAGTCGGGATCAAGGAGGAATGAGCAGTTCTTC.

This chain connects TRBV5-1 to TRBJ2-1; D gene ambiguous. V was clipped by 4 bases and J by 0 bases, with 14 bases between them. The CDR3 has 16 residues. Looked up from germline, CDR1 is SGHRS and CDR2 is YFSETQ. For the CDR3, the DNA is TGCGCCAGCAGCCCATCCCCCCGAAGCTCCTACAATGAGCAGTTCTTC. Protein: CASSPSPRSSYNEQFF.